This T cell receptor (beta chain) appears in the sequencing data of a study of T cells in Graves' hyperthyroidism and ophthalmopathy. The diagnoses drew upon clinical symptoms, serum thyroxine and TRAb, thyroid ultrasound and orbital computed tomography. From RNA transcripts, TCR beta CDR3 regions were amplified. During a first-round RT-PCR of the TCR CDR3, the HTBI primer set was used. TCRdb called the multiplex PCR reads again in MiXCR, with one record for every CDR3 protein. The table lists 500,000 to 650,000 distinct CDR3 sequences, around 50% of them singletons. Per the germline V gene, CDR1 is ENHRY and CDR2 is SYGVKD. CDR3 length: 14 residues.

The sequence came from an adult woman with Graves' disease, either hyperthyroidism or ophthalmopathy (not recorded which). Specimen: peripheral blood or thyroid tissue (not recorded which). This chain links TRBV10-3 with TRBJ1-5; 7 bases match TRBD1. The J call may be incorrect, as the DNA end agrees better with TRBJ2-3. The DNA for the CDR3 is TGTGCCATCAGTCCGGAGACAGGGCCGGAGACCCAGTATTTT. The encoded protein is CAISPETGPETQYF.